This TCR beta chain comes out of a study of breast tumors, draining lymph nodes, adjacent tissues. The study, taken as a whole, reports: That most tumor T cells come from lymph nodes remained unproven. Findings are consistent with lymph node origin and intratumoral expansion of most tumor T cells. Compared with lymph nodes, tumors were less diverse; compared with nontumor tissue, more.

V was pared by 5 bases and J by 0 bases, with 14 bases between. Germline values: CDR1 MNHEY, CDR2 SVGAGI. There are 16 residues in the CDR3. At least ten counts were recorded for this clonotype. The antigen is not known. TCRdb analysed the multiplex PCR reads with MiXCR anew, one entry per CDR3 protein. The data contain tens of thousands of distinct CDR3 sequences, more than 20% of them seen just once; the ten biggest clones take up over 6.5%. The material sequenced was breast tumor tissue. The V call is TRBV6-5, the J call TRBJ1-3; possible D gene TRBD1, 5 bases. The receptor's source is a female donor with breast cancer. Some clones in this sample may be carry-over from other donors' samples. For the CDR3, the DNA is TGTGCCAGCAGTAGGGGACTTCCTCCCTCTGGAAACACCATATATTTT. It yields the protein CASSRGLPPSGNTIYF.